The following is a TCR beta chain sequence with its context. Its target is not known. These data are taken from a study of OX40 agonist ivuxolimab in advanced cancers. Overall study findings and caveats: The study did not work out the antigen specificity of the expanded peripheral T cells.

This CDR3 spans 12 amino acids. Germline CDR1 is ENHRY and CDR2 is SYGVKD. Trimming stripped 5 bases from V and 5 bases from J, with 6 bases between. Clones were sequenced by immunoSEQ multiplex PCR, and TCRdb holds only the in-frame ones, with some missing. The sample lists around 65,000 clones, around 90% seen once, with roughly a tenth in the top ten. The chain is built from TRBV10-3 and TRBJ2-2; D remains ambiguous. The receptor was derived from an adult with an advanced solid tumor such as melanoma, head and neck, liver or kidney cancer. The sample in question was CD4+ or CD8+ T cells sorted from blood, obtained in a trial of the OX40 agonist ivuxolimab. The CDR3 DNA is TGTGCCATCAGTCCGGCAACCGGGGAGCTGTTTTTT. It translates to CAISPATGELFF.